Listed below are T cell receptor beta chains from one sample, sequenced in a study of OX40 agonist ivuxolimab in advanced cancers. Produced via immunoSEQ multiplex PCR; TCRdb's table is partial and in-frame only. The table has approximately 70,000 clones, roughly 85% seen once. The sample here was CD4+ or CD8+ T cells sorted from blood, taken in a trial of the OX40 agonist ivuxolimab. The receptor set was obtained from an adult with an advanced solid tumor such as melanoma, head and neck, liver or kidney cancer. Each CDR3 is given with its conserved first and last residue. A D gene is named only where the DNA matches it firmly.

D	V	J	CDR3
NA	TRBV2	TRBJ2-7	CASSERLVGGSYEQYF
NA	TRBV5-4	TRBJ1-2	CASSVDWFPYGYTF
NA	TRBV5-1	TRBJ1-5	CASSLGGPYSNQPQHF
TRBD1	TRBV7-9	TRBJ1-5	CASSPTGYQPQHF
NA	TRBV6-5	TRBJ1-1	CASSSPGMGDTEAFF
NA	TRBV30	TRBJ1-1	CAWSVGGGTEAFF
TRBD1	TRBV28	TRBJ2-2	CASLGQAGGGELFF
NA	TRBV6-6	TRBJ2-7	CASGPGGYEQYF
TRBD1	TRBV5-1	TRBJ2-2	CASSFSGTGDTGELFF
TRBD2	TRBV14	TRBJ2-3	CASSRLSGRGSDTQYF
NA	TRBV19	TRBJ2-1	CVGGGCDEQFF
TRBD1	TRBV6-6	TRBJ2-5	CASSSGTGGGWETQYF
NA	TRBV9	TRBJ1-2	CASSLEGGYTF
TRBD1	TRBV6-6	TRBJ1-5	CASRSGTGNQPQHF
NA	TRBV7-6	TRBJ2-3	CASRTASTDTQYF
NA	TRBV6-5	TRBJ1-2	CASSYSILGQYGYTF
NA	TRBV12-2	TRBJ2-6	CASRHGQGRSEANVLTF
NA	TRBV29-1	TRBJ1-2	CSVEVGGDPNYGYTF
TRBD2	TRBV7-9	TRBJ2-3	CASSFFGTTNTDTQYF
NA	TRBV2	TRBJ2-5	CATVLQLPPGETQYF
NA	TRBV10-1	TRBJ2-5	CASSEGDQETQYF
NA	TRBV9	TRBJ1-2	CASSVEGQNYGYTF
NA	TRBV14	TRBJ2-2	CASSQDLTVYGELFF
NA	TRBV7-3	TRBJ1-1	CASSPEPSANEAFF
TRBD2	TRBV28	TRBJ2-6	CASSFGGMGTGANVLTF
TRBD1	TRBV6-7	TRBJ2-7	CASSYLDRVRYF
NA	TRBV28	TRBJ2-7	CASTSRLREQYF
NA	TRBV4-3	TRBJ1-4	CASSQETGRGEKLFF
NA	TRBV4-1	TRBJ1-2	CASSQYDRQNYGYTF
NA	TRBV4-1	TRBJ1-3	CASSRGSGGSGNTIYF
NA	TRBV29-1	TRBJ1-2	CSVESGINYGYTF
NA	TRBV5-5	TRBJ1-4	CASSPAPVLGFEEKLFF
NA	TRBV7-9	TRBJ1-1	CASSLQKSGTEAFF
NA	TRBV2	TRBJ1-6	CASLGGGNSPLHF
NA	TRBV11-3	TRBJ2-1	CASSLVDPGRIHNEQFF
NA	TRBV18	TRBJ2-1	CASSRLDSSYNEQFF
TRBD2	TRBV19	TRBJ2-1	CASTGTSGRVNEQFF
NA	TRBV5-1	TRBJ2-1	CASSLGQSAGYNEQFF
TRBD1	TRBV7-2	TRBJ1-2	CASSLFRGQGEGYTF
NA	TRBV6-5	TRBJ2-3	CASRDSTDTQYF
NA	TRBV7-2	TRBJ2-2	CASSRGRDTGELFF
NA	TRBV19	TRBJ1-4	CASSISIQNEKLFF
NA	TRBV30	TRBJ1-2	CAWSAQRDTSTTGYTF
NA	TRBV14	TRBJ2-5	CASSRSASETQYF
TRBD2	TRBV18	TRBJ2-1	CASSPRSGGSSYNEQFF
NA	TRBV19	TRBJ2-1	CASRYRGNEQFF
NA	TRBV19	TRBJ1-3	CASGGERGISGNTIYF
TRBD2	TRBV5-1	TRBJ2-3	CASSLGGTTTDTQYF
NA	TRBV4-2	TRBJ1-3	CASSQGKSSGNTIYF
TRBD1	TRBV10-1	TRBJ1-2	CASSDPGQLYGYTF
NA	TRBV6-6	TRBJ1-2	CASSYSDPANYGYTF
NA	TRBV6-1	TRBJ1-4	CASSDFREGEKLFF
NA	TRBV28	TRBJ1-5	CASRELSQPQHF
NA	TRBV29-1	TRBJ2-5	CSVYEGAETQYF
TRBD2	TRBV27	TRBJ2-7	CASSLKGGTSVYEQYF
NA	TRBV7-9	TRBJ2-1	CASSLSGNLAEQFF